This paragraph reports one TCR beta chain. Its target is not known. At one end the junction does not follow the germline gene, possibly because of a read error. The data were taken from a study of vaccination and CD4 T cells after COVID-19. Overall study: With a range of 35 to 161, the median interval from diagnosis to drawing post-COVID samples was around 93 days. Typically, post-vaccine samples were obtained a median about 79 days after dose two, within a range of 14 to 241.

This CDR3 has 13 amino acids. Germline V gives CDR1 SNHLY, CDR2 FYNNEI. As to treatment: roughly ten-day PBMC culture with coronavirus spike peptide pools or control peptides (ViraFEST assay). Each well held two million PBMCs in IL-2 (about 10 IU/ml) medium with about 10 ug/ml peptide pools. Scientists ran DNA taken from cultured CD4+ T cells through the Oncomine TCR Beta short-read assay for sequencing. TCRdb re-analysed the PCR reads in MiXCR, keeping a single row per CDR3 protein. The sample contains tens of thousands of distinct CDR3 sequences, over 40% of which appear only once. The chain joins TRBV2 to TRBJ2-1; no firm D call. The sequence derives from a human donor who had recovered from COVID-19. Material for sequencing was CD4+ T cells from blood, cultured in vitro. The CDR3 coding sequence is TGTGCCAGCAGTGAAGCGGGCTACAGTGAGCAGTTCTTC. It codes for CASSEAGYSEQFF.